The rows below give T cell receptor beta chains drawn from one sample of a study of blood T cell repertoires in COVID-19. The assay was immunoSEQ multiplex PCR, and TCRdb's table has in-frame clones only and misses some. The sample records a few hundred thousand clones, around 81% being singletons. Sequenced sample: PBMCs or T cells enriched from blood (not recorded which). Every receptor here comes from a man aged 45-60 years who had recovered from COVID-19. Both conserved end residues are part of each CDR3. The listing skips clone size in some rows; elsewhere it reads once, few, many or a size class.

J gene: TRBJ2-5
V gene: TRBV5-1
clone size: -
CDR3 protein: CASSLGRRSEETQYF

J gene: TRBJ1-1
V gene: TRBV4-1
clone size: few
CDR3 protein: CASSQSGSPGLAFF

J gene: TRBJ1-4
V gene: TRBV7-9
clone size: -
CDR3 protein: CASSTRDRVFEKLFF

J gene: TRBJ2-5
V gene: TRBV18
clone size: -
CDR3 protein: CASSPRRSEQETQYF

J gene: TRBJ1-3
V gene: TRBV6-2/TRBV6-3
clone size: -
CDR3 protein: CASSPGSEGVRNTIYF

J gene: TRBJ1-2
V gene: TRBV10-2
clone size: once
CDR3 protein: CASSEGGYYGYTF

J gene: TRBJ1-1
V gene: TRBV18
clone size: -
CDR3 protein: CASSPSGGAEAFF

J gene: TRBJ1-2
V gene: TRBV5-5
clone size: -
CDR3 protein: CASSLGQEVYGYTF

J gene: TRBJ2-2
V gene: TRBV2
clone size: -
CDR3 protein: CASRPVKGGGPGAIYTGELFF

J gene: TRBJ2-5
V gene: TRBV3-1/TRBV3-2
clone size: -
CDR3 protein: CASSLADRFQETQYF

J gene: TRBJ1-6
V gene: TRBV30
clone size: few
CDR3 protein: CAWSGPVVHNSPLHF

J gene: TRBJ2-7
V gene: TRBV19
clone size: -
CDR3 protein: CASSAGPNEQYF

J gene: TRBJ2-1
V gene: TRBV27
clone size: -
CDR3 protein: CASSLTGEQFF

J gene: TRBJ1-2
V gene: TRBV18
clone size: -
CDR3 protein: CASSPSRGTGDGGYTF

J gene: TRBJ2-5
V gene: TRBV7-2
clone size: -
CDR3 protein: CASRPRTSHDPETQYF

J gene: TRBJ2-5
V gene: TRBV5-1
clone size: -
CDR3 protein: CASSYSGRQETQYF

J gene: TRBJ2-7
V gene: TRBV9
clone size: few
CDR3 protein: CASSEKPRVYEQYF

J gene: TRBJ1-1
V gene: TRBV12-3/TRBV12-4
clone size: -
CDR3 protein: CASSFRDKAFF

J gene: TRBJ2-7
V gene: TRBV4-2
clone size: -
CDR3 protein: CASSHSLDRAAYEQYF

J gene: TRBJ2-7
V gene: TRBV11-3
clone size: -
CDR3 protein: CASSPVGSTRGEQYF

J gene: TRBJ2-2
V gene: TRBV24-1
clone size: -
CDR3 protein: CATSDPQGGVGTGELFF

J gene: TRBJ1-2
V gene: TRBV11-3
clone size: -
CDR3 protein: CASSLRSVLSDGYTF

J gene: TRBJ1-5
V gene: TRBV19
clone size: -
CDR3 protein: CASNPSFSGAPQHF

J gene: TRBJ2-1
V gene: TRBV19
clone size: -
CDR3 protein: CASSIRGQGASGRDLYNEQFF

J gene: TRBJ1-5
V gene: TRBV28
clone size: -
CDR3 protein: CASTGGGQPQHF

J gene: TRBJ2-7
V gene: TRBV27
clone size: -
CDR3 protein: CASSRMGPYDEQYF

J gene: TRBJ1-6
V gene: TRBV28
clone size: -
CDR3 protein: CASSLRQGFQAGSYNSPLHF